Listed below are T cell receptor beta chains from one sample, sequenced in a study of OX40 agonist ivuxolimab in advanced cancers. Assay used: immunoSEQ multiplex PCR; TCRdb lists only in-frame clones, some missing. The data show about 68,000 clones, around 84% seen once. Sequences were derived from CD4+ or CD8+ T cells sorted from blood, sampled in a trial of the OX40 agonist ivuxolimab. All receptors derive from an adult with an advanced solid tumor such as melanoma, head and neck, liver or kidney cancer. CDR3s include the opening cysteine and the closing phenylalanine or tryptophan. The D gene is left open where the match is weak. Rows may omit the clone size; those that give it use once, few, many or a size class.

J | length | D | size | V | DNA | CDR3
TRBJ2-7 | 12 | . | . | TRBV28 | TGTGCCAGCAGCATCACTGAGTACGAGCAGTACTTC | CASSITEYEQYF
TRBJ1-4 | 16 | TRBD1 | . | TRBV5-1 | TGCGCCAGCAGCCCGAGTACGACAGGGGGAAATGAAAAACTGTTTTTT | CASSPSTTGGNEKLFF
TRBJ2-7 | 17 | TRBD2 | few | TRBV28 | TGTGCCAGCAGTTTCGATAGGCGACTAGCGGGAACGTACGAGCAGTACTTC | CASSFDRRLAGTYEQYF
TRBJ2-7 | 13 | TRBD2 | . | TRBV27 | TGTGCCAGCAGGGCTAGCGGGAGAAGCGAGCAGTACTTC | CASRASGRSEQYF
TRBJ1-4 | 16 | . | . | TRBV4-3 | TGCGCCAGCAGCCAAGAACCGGGTCTGACTAATGAAAAACTGTTTTTT | CASSQEPGLTNEKLFF
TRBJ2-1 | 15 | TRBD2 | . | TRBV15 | TGTGCCACCAGCAGAGATAGGGTAGCGGGAAATGAGCAGTTCTTC | CATSRDRVAGNEQFF
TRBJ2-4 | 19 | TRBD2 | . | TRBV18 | TGTGCCAGCTCACCACCCGGACTAGCGGGAGTTGGGGCCAAAAACATTCAGTACTTC | CASSPPGLAGVGAKNIQYF
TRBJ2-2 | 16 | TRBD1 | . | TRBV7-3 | TGTGCCAGCGGGAAATACGGGACAGGGAGCACCGGGGAGCTGTTTTTT | CASGKYGTGSTGELFF
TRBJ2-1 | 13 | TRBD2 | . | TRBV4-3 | TGCGCCAGCAGCCAAGATCCGGGAGGGGAGCAGTTCTTC | CASSQDPGGEQFF
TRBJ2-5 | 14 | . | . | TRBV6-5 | TGTGCCAGCAGTTGGACCGCCTTGGGGGAGACCCAGTACTTC | CASSWTALGETQYF
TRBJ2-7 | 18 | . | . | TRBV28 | TGTGCCAGCAGTTCCCACCCCCGGACATCTTTGAGCTCCTACGAGCAGTACTTC | CASSSHPRTSLSSYEQYF
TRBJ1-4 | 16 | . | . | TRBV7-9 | TGTGCCAGCAGCTTACGACAGTTATCAACTAATGAAAAACTGTTTTTT | CASSLRQLSTNEKLFF
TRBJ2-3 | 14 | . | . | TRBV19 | TGTGCCAGTAGAGGACCGTCGGACCATGATACGCAGTATTTT | CASRGPSDHDTQYF
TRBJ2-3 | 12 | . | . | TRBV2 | TGTGCCAGCAGCACGGAGTCGGATACGCAGTATTTT | CASSTESDTQYF
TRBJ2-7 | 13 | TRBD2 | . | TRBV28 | TGTGCCACCAGGACCGGGAGGGGCTACGAGCAGTACTTC | CATRTGRGYEQYF
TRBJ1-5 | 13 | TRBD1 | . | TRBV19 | TGTGCCACAAGGACAGGGGCCCGTCAGCCCCAGCATTTT | CATRTGARQPQHF
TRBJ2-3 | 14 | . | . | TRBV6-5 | TGTGCCAGCAGTTCCTCTAGCTTCACAGATACGCAGTATTTT | CASSSSSFTDTQYF
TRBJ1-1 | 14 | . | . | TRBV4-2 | TGTGCCAGCAGCCACCAGGACAGCCCCGGAGGGGCTTTCTTT | CASSHQDSPGGAFF
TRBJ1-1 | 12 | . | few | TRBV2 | TGTGCCAGTGCGCGGGAGGGGACTGAAGCTTTCTTT | CASAREGTEAFF
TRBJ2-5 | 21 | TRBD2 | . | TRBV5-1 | TGCGCCAGCAGCTACACAGGCGACGGGACTAGCGGGAGGGTTAGCCAAGAGACCCAGTACTTC | CASSYTGDGTSGRVSQETQYF
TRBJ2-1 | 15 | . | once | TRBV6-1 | TGTGCCAGCAGTGAAGACAGAAGCTCCTACAATGAGCAGTTCTTC | CASSEDRSSYNEQFF
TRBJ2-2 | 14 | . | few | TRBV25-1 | TGTGCCAGCAGTGAATATAAGGACACCGGGGAGCTGTTTTTT | CASSEYKDTGELFF
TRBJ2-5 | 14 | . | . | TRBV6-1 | TGTGCCAGCAGTGAAGGAAGGGTATCCCAGACCCAGTACTTC | CASSEGRVSQTQYF
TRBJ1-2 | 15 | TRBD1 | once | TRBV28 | TGTGCCAGCAGTACTAGTTTTGGGCGACAGGGAGGCTACACCTTC | CASSTSFGRQGGYTF
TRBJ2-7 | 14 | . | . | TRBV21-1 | TGTGCCAGCAGCATCCGACAGGGTTTCTACGAGCAGTACTTC | CASSIRQGFYEQYF
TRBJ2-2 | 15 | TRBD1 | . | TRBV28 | TGTGCCAGCAGTTTAGGGACAGGGCCCACCGGGGAGCTGTTTTTT | CASSLGTGPTGELFF
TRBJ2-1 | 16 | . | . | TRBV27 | TGTGCCAGCAGTTCAGAACAGGGCTTCACGGGTAATGAGCAGTTCTTC | CASSSEQGFTGNEQFF
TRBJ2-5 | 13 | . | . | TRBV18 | TGTGCCAGCTCACGCTCAGGACAGGAGACCCAGTACTTC | CASSRSGQETQYF
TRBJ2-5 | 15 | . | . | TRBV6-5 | TGTGCCAGCCATAGTAGATTTGAGCCCCAAGAGACCCAGTACTTC | CASHSRFEPQETQYF
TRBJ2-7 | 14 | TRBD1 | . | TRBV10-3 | TGTGCCATCAATTACAGGGGATTCGGCTACGAGCAGTACTTC | CAINYRGFGYEQYF
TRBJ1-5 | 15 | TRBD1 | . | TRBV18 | TGTGCCAGCTCACCACAGGGGGCGCGGGTTCAGCCCCAGCATTTT | CASSPQGARVQPQHF